This entry lists 13 T cell receptor beta chains sequenced from one sample in a study of shared clonotypes between healthy human individuals. Using immunoSEQ multiplex PCR, the repertoire was profiled, and TCRdb retains in-frame clones only, with some absent. The table lists over a million clones, less than 99% of them singletons. Sequenced sample: naive CD4+ T cells sorted from blood. Subset described: CD45RA+ positively selected. Source of these receptors: a man aged 30 to 39 in good health.

V is TRBV4-3 and J is TRBJ2-2; 13 bases are a match to TRBD2. Trimming removed 3 bases from V and 0 bases from J; junction bases left unmatched: 16. In germline, CDR1 is LGHNA, CDR2 YSLEER. The CDR3 has 22 amino acids. CDR3 DNA: TGCGCCAGCAGCCAGCTCCCCCCCTCGACTAGCGGGAGGATCGCGAACACCGGGGAGCTGTTTTTT. The encoded protein is CASSQLPPSTSGRIANTGELFF.

The CDR3 is CASSLGLAGGPLSYEQYF. CDR3 sequence (DNA): TGCGCCAGCAGCTTGGGGCTAGCGGGAGGGCCGCTCTCCTACGAGCAGTACTTC. The gene calls are TRBV5-1 and TRBJ2-7, with 12 bases lining up with TRBD2. The V segment lost 0 bases and the J segment 0 bases; nucleotides outside the gene matches: 7. CDR1 is SGHRS, CDR2 YFSETQ, per germline. The CDR3 is 18 amino acids.

The rearrangement links TRBV5-1 to TRBJ2-5, with TRBD1 matching 7 bases. There are 14 residues in the CDR3. Germline CDR1 is SGHRS and CDR2 is YFSETQ. The J segment lost 7 bases and the V segment lost 1 base, leaving 7 bases of the junction unmatched. Here the CDR3 reads CASSLRQGDVTQYF. The CDR3 nucleotides are TGCGCCAGCAGCTTGCGACAGGGCGACGTGACCCAGTACTTC.

The gene calls are TRBV28 and TRBJ1-2; D call uncertain. The germline V and J ends were trimmed by 6 bases and 9 bases, with 17 bases remaining between them. The CDR3 runs 13 residues. CDR1 is MDHEN, CDR2 SYDVKM, per germline. The CDR3 loop is CASSTLQTQSYTF. The CDR3 coding sequence is TGTGCCAGCAGCACACTACAGACGCAAAGCTACACCTTC.

The chain joins TRBV14 to TRBJ1-4; tentatively, D is TRBD1 (5 bases). The length of the CDR3 is 15 residues. Germline loops: CDR1 SGHDN, CDR2 FVKESK. Between the trimmed V and J ends, which lost 1 base and 4 bases, there was a span of 10 bases. As DNA, the CDR3 is TGTGCCAGCAGCCAAGCGGGGACTATTAATGAAAAACTGTTTTTT. It specifies CASSQAGTINEKLFF.

The chain is built from TRBV18 and TRBJ2-3, with D tentatively TRBD2 (6 bases). The CDR3 loop spans 11 amino acids. The germline V gene encodes CDR1 KGHSH and CDR2 LQKENI. Trimming left V 3 bases short and J 11 bases short, with 9 bases between. CDR3 coding DNA: TGTGCCAGCTCACCCGACGGGGGGCAGTATTTT. This gives the protein CASSPDGGQYF.

V usage is TRBV29-1 and J usage is TRBJ1-5; TRBD1 is a possible D gene (5 bases). The V end was cut by 7 bases, the J end by 6 bases, with 13 bases between. Germline CDR1 is SQVTM and CDR2 is ANQGSEA. The CDR3 is 12 amino acids. The CDR3 sequence: CSASQGSQPQHF. Written as DNA, the CDR3 is TGCAGCGCCAGTCAGGGATCTCAGCCCCAGCATTTT.

This chain links TRBV7-2 with TRBJ2-7; D remains unclear. In germline, CDR1 is SGHTA, CDR2 FQGNSA. V gave up 4 bases and J gave up 6 bases, with 13 bases separating them. This CDR3 has 13 amino acids. The CDR3 sequence: CASSSRAGTEQYF. Here the CDR3 DNA reads TGTGCCAGCAGCTCTAGGGCAGGCACCGAGCAGTACTTC.

The chain couples TRBV10-3 to TRBJ2-2, with TRBD2 matching 9 bases. V was clipped by 7 bases and J by 1 base; unmatched bases: 1. The CDR3 spans 14 residues. Germline lookup yields CDR1 ENHRY and CDR2 SYGVKD. The CDR3 nucleotides read TGTGCCATCAAAGCGGGAGGGAACACCGGGGAGCTGTTTTTT. Its protein is CAIKAGGNTGELFF.

The chain uses TRBV29-1 and TRBJ1-5; TRBD1 agrees at 8 bases. Germline lookup yields CDR1 SQVTM and CDR2 ANQGSEA. Trimming cost V 6 bases and J 7 bases; bases outside gene matches: 8. The CDR3 totals 13 residues. The CDR3 is CSVSDRARQPQHF. The CDR3 DNA sequence: TGCAGCGTCTCGGACAGGGCACGGCAGCCCCAGCATTTT.

V usage is TRBV7-3 and J usage is TRBJ2-6, with D tentatively TRBD1 (5 bases). This CDR3 spans 17 amino acids. The germline V gene encodes CDR1 SGHTA and CDR2 FQGTGA. Trimming stripped 2 bases from V and 4 bases from J, with 15 bases between. The CDR3 loop reads CASSLWGPDTGANVLTF. CDR3 DNA: TGTGCCAGCAGCTTATGGGGCCCTGACACCGGGGCCAACGTCCTGACTTTC.

This chain links TRBV28 with TRBJ2-7, with D maybe TRBD1 (6 bases). The CDR3 sequence is 15 residues long. Germline CDR1 and CDR2: MDHEN and SYDVKM. V lost 6 bases and J 2 bases, leaving 17 bases between the germline ends. CDR3 region: CASSPNGAGAYEQYF. CDR3 sequence (DNA): TGTGCCAGCAGCCCTAACGGGGCAGGGGCCTACGAGCAGTACTTC.

V gene TRBV9 combines with J gene TRBJ2-1, with 9 nucleotides matching TRBD2. Germline V gene sequence: CDR1 SGDLS, CDR2 YYNGEE. The CDR3 is 13 amino acids. V trimming: 1 base; J trimming: 10 bases; junction bases outside the gene matches: 3. As DNA, the CDR3 is TGTGCCAGCAGCGTAAGGCTAGCGGGGGAGCAGTTCTTC. It is translated as CASSVRLAGEQFF.